The rows below give T cell receptor beta chains drawn from one sample of a study of T-cell memory formation after mild COVID-19. TCRdb re-analysed the 5' RACE reads in MiXCR, keeping a single row per CDR3 protein. The sample holds about 410,000 distinct CDR3 sequences; roughly 18% are singletons and the top ten take 20% to 25%. Sample: PBMCs or a T cell subset sorted from them (not recorded which). Receptor source: a man aged 18 to 35 who had mild COVID-19 (a few samples of this study predate the infection). Cell type and time point are not known. Both conserved end residues are part of each CDR3. Clone size is given for some rows only: seen once, a few or many times, or a class if the clone is expanded.

TRBV7-6	TRBJ2-5	NA	CASSSTPREETQYF
TRBV11-3	TRBJ2-5	NA	CASSLKRGAQETQYF
TRBV9	TRBJ2-3	few	CASSVRGATDTQYF
TRBV6-1	TRBJ1-5	once	CASSEFSAPQPQHF
TRBV20-1	TRBJ2-1	few	CSAGRTAGGRHNEQFF
TRBV18	TRBJ1-1	many	CASSTGEDTEAFF
TRBV6-5	TRBJ2-2	NA	CASSYSWAPSTGELFF
TRBV15	TRBJ1-5	few	CATSRVGEGGPQHF
TRBV7-8	TRBJ1-1	few	CASSPVAGQGEAFF
TRBV28	TRBJ2-1	NA	CASSGGGPSYNEQFF
TRBV5-1	TRBJ1-1	NA	CASSLLPQGDTEAFF
TRBV21-1	TRBJ1-2	NA	CASSKEAGSSGYTF
TRBV10-3	TRBJ2-7	NA	CAISAEVAYEQYF
TRBV7-9	TRBJ2-3	few	CASSWRGSTDTQYF
TRBV7-3	TRBJ2-2	few	CASSYGTGGATGELFF
TRBV7-6	TRBJ1-5	many	CASSLGGGESNQPQHF
TRBV7-8	TRBJ2-3	NA	CASSLMGGRVSRDTQYF
TRBV18	TRBJ2-7	NA	CASSPGIVEYEQYF
TRBV29-1	TRBJ1-2	NA	CSVAWTGGYGYTF
TRBV18	TRBJ2-5	few	CASSQLNLRQNPRETQYF
TRBV11-1	TRBJ2-1	NA	CASSKSPGTGYDGEQFF
TRBV5-6	TRBJ1-1	few	CASSNRNAEAFF
TRBV7-2	TRBJ2-7	many	CASSQFPAGGLYEQYF
TRBV5-1	TRBJ1-4	few	CASRDGTGGSGEKLFF
TRBV20-1	TRBJ2-5	few	CSATIAGGLETQYF
TRBV6-5	TRBJ2-5	NA	CASSYGFSWGPVETQYF
TRBV1	TRBJ2-1	NA	CTSSQGTSGNGNEQFF
TRBV11-2	TRBJ2-5	NA	CASSGTGGIETQYF
TRBV12-3/TRBV12-4	TRBJ2-3	NA	CASSLSRGRGDTQYF
TRBV7-6	TRBJ2-2	NA	CASSLTGTSGELFF
TRBV9	TRBJ2-3	many	CASSDRARTDTQYF
TRBV27	TRBJ1-6	NA	CASSFWATTGGNSPLHF
TRBV7-9	TRBJ1-4	few	CASSLARGSSSTNEKLFF
TRBV5-1	TRBJ2-1	NA	CASSQTGTSSSDEQFF
TRBV5-1	TRBJ2-3	NA	CASSYGTGRTDTQYF
TRBV11-3	TRBJ2-5	many	CASSPVRGGFDRPETQYF
TRBV7-3	TRBJ2-6	NA	CASSPGVPGANVLTF
TRBV3-1	TRBJ2-3	NA	CASSQGTGDTQYF
TRBV12-3/TRBV12-4	TRBJ1-5	few	CASSLNRNLGEPQHF
TRBV6-2/TRBV6-3	TRBJ1-1	many	CASRGGLIRDGTEAFF
TRBV28	TRBJ1-1	many	CASSPIMGGMNTEAFF
TRBV27	TRBJ1-5	NA	CASSVGTAAEPQHF
TRBV4-1	TRBJ2-2	NA	CASSPGTSGELFF
TRBV9	TRBJ1-2	few	CASSVGLQDLGYGYTF
TRBV29-1	TRBJ2-7	few	CSVGEAAYEQYF
TRBV4-3	TRBJ1-5	few	CASSQDDGGRQPQHF
TRBV6-2/TRBV6-3	TRBJ2-5	NA	CASRRAGGPQETQYF
TRBV7-3	TRBJ2-5	many	CASSFGGGETQYF
TRBV24-1	TRBJ2-3	many	CATSEAQGRDPDTQYF
TRBV24-1	TRBJ1-2	many	CATSDSGGHDYGYTF
TRBV23-1	TRBJ2-6	NA	CASSHPGSSGANVLTF
TRBV7-9	TRBJ1-6	NA	CASNRGSEDSPLHF
TRBV20-1	TRBJ2-5	many	CSARQETQYF
TRBV5-5	TRBJ1-1	few	CASSPGTGGRFIEAFF
TRBV11-2	TRBJ1-5	few	CASSLTGFSNQPQHF
TRBV7-3	TRBJ2-3	NA	CASSSRAGRDTQYF
TRBV13	TRBJ2-7	few	CASSWSLYF
TRBV20-1	TRBJ1-2	few	CSSNAQHFYGYTF
TRBV5-1	TRBJ1-4	NA	CASSLGSRAAEKLFF
TRBV18	TRBJ2-1	many	CASTSAPLAAYNEQFF